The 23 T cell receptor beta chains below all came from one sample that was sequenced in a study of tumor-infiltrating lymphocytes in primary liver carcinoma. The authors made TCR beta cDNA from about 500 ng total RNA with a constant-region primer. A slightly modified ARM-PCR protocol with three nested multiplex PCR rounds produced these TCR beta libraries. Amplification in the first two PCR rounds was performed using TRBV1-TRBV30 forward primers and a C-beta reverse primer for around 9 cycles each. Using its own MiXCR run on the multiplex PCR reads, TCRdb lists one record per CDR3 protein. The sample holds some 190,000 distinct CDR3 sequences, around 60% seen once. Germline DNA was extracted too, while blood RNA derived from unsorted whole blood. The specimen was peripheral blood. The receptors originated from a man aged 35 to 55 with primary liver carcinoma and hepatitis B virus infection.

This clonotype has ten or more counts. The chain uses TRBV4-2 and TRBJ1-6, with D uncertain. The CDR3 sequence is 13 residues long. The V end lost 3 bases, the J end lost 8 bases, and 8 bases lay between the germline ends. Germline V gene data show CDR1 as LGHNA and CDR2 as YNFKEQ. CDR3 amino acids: CASSQEMDSPLHF. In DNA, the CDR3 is TGTGCCAGCAGCCAGGAAATGGATTCACCCCTCCACTTT.

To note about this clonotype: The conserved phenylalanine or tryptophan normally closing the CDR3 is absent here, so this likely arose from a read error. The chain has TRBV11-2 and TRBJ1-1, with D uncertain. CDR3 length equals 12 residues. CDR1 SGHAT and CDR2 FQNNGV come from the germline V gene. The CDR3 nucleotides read TGTGTCAGCAGCTTAGGCGGGACTGAAGCTTTCCTT. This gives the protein CVSSLGGTEAFL.

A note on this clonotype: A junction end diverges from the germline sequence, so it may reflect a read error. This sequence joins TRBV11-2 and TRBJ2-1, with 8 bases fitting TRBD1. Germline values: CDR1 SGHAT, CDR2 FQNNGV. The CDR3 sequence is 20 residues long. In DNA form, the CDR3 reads TGTGCTAGCAGCCTACCAGGGGGCCATAGGGGGACCGAGTCATACAGTGAGCAGTTCTTC. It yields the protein CASSLPGGHRGTESYSEQFF.

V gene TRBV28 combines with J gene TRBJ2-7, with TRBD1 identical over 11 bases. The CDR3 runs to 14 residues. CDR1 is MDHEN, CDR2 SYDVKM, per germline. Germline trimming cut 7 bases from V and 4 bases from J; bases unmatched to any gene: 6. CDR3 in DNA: TGTGCCAGCACCTTGGGACAGGGGGTATACGAGCAGTACTTC. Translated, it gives CASTLGQGVYEQYF.

The DNA of the CDR3 is TGTGCCAGCAGTAGGACAAACTATGGCTACACCTTC. Protein sequence: CASSRTNYGYTF. The rearrangement joins TRBV6-5 to TRBJ1-2; possibly TRBD1 for D (5 bases). Germline assignment: CDR1 MNHEY and CDR2 SVGAGI. V dropped 5 bases and J dropped 2 bases, with 6 bases sitting between them. There are 12 residues in the CDR3.

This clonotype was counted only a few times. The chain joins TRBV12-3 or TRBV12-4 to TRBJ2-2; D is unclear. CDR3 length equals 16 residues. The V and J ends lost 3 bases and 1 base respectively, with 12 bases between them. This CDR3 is CASSFLPEMNTGELFF. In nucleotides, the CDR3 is TGTGCCAGCAGTTTCCTTCCGGAGATGAACACCGGGGAGCTGTTTTTT.

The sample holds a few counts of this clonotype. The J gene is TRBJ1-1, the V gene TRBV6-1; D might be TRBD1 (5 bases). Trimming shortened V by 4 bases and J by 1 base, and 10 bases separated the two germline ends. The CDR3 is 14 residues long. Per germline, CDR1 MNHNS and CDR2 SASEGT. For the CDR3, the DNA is TGTGCCAGCAGTGCGATGAGGGGGAACACTGAAGCTTTCTTT. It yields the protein CASSAMRGNTEAFF.

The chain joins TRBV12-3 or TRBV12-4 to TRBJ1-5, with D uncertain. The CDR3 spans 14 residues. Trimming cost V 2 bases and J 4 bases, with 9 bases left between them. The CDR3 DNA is TGTGCCAGCAGTTTAATGACATTTAATCAGCCCCAGCATTTT. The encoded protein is CASSLMTFNQPQHF.

CDR3 sequence reads: CASSLRGGWRDEQYF. The CDR3 region has the DNA TGTGCCAGCAGTTTAAGGGGGGGCTGGAGGGACGAGCAGTACTTC. V and J are TRBV28 and TRBJ2-7, with TRBD2 as a possible D gene (7 bases). Trimming took 2 bases from V and 5 from J, leaving 16 bases between them. The CDR3 loop spans 15 amino acids. Germline V gene data show CDR1 as MDHEN and CDR2 as SYDVKM.

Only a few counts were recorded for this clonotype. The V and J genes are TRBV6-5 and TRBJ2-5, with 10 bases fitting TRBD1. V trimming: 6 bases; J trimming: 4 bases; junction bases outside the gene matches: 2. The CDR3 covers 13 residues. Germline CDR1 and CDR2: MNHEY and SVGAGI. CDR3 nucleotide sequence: TGTGCCAGCAGCCGGACAGGGGGAGAGACCCAGTACTTC. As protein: CASSRTGGETQYF.

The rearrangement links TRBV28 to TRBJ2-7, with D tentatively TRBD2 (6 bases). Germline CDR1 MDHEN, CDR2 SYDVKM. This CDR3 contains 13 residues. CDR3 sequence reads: CAGSSAVSDEQYF. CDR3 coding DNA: TGTGCGGGTTCTAGCGCCGTAAGCGACGAGCAGTACTTC.

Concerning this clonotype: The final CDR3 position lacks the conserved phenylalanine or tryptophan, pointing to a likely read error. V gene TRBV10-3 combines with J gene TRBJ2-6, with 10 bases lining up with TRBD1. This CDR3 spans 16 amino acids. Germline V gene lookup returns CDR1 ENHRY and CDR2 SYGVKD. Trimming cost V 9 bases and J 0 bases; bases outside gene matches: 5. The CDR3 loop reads CAIGGQGISGANVLTL. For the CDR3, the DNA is TGTGCCATAGGGGGACAGGGGATCTCTGGGGCCAACGTCCTGACTCTC.

The CDR3 coding sequence is TGTGCTAGTGGTCACGGGCTAGCGGGCCTTTCCGGGGATGAGCAGTTCTTC. Translating it yields CASGHGLAGLSGDEQFF. The rearrangement uses TRBV12-5 and TRBJ2-1; 8 bases are a match to TRBD2. The junction had 17 bases not matched to a gene; V was cut back by 5 bases and J by 8 bases. The CDR3 contains 17 residues. CDR1 is LGHNT and CDR2 is FRNRAP in the germline V gene.

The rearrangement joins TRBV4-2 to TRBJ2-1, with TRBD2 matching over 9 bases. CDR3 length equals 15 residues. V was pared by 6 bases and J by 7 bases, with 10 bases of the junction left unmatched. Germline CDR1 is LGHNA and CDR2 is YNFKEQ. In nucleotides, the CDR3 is TGTGCCAGCAGGATCCGGCGGGAGGGGGGGAATGAGCAGTTCTTC. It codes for CASRIRREGGNEQFF.

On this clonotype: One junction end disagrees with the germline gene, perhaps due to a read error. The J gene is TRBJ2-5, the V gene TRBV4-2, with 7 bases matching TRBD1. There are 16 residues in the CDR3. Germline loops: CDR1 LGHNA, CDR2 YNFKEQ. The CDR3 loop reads CTSSLTGVGTGETQYF. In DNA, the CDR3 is TGTACCAGCAGCCTTACAGGGGTTGGTACGGGAGAGACCCAGTACTTC.

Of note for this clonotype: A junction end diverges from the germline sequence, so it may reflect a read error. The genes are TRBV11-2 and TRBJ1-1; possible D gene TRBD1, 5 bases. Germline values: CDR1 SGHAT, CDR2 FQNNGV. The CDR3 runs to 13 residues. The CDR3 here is CVSNLDRTWEAFF. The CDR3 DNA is TGTGTCAGCAACTTAGATAGGACATGGGAAGCTTTCTTC.

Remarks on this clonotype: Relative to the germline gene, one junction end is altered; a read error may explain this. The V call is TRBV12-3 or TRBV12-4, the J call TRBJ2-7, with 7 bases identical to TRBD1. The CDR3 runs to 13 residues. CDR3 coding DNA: TGTGCCAGCAGGCTGACAGGGTCGTACGAGCACTACTTC. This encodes CASRLTGSYEHYF.

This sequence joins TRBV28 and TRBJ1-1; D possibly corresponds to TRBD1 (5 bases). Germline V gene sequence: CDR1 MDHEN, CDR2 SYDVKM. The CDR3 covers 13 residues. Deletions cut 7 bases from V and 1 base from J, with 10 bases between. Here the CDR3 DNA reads TGTGCCAGCACCGGACAAACGAACACTGAAGCTTTCTTT. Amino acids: CASTGQTNTEAFF.

CDR3 protein: CASRPGTEYEQYF. CDR3 nucleotide sequence: TGTGCCAGCAGACCTGGTACAGAGTACGAGCAGTACTTC. The chain has TRBV6-1 and TRBJ2-7, with D unclear. Deletions cut 6 bases from V and 4 bases from J, with 13 bases between. The CDR3 runs to 13 residues. Looked up from germline, CDR1 is MNHNS and CDR2 is SASEGT.

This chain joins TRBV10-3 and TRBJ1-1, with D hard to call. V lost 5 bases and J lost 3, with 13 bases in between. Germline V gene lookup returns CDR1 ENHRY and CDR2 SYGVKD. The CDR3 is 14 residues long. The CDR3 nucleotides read TGTGCCATCAGTACGGCTGCAAGGGACACTGAAGCTTTCTTT. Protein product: CAISTAARDTEAFF.

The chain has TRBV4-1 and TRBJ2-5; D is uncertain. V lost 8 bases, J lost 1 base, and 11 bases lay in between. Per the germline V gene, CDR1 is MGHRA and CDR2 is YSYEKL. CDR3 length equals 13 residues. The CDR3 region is CASLWAAQETQYF. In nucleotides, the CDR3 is TGCGCCAGCCTTTGGGCGGCCCAAGAGACCCAGTACTTC.

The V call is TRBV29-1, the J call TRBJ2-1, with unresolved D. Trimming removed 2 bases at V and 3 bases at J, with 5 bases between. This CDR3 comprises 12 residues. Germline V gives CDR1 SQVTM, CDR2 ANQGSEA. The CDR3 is CSVESRYNEQFF. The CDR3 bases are TGCAGCGTTGAATCCCGCTACAATGAGCAGTTCTTC.

The CDR3 DNA sequence: TGCAGCGTCGGGACGAACGCGCACTATGGCTACACCTTC. This encodes CSVGTNAHYGYTF. The chain is built from TRBV29-1 and TRBJ1-2; perhaps TRBD1 as D (5 bases). Trimming cost V 6 bases and J 3 bases, with 14 bases left between them. Germline V gene lookup returns CDR1 SQVTM and CDR2 ANQGSEA. This CDR3 contains 13 residues.